One T cell receptor (beta chain) is described in this entry. This sample stems from a study of T-cell reconstitution after alpha-beta-depleted transplantation in children. The V end was cut by 0 bases, the J end by 0 bases, with 9 bases between. CDR1 SGHRS and CDR2 YFSETQ come from the germline V gene. The CDR3 totals 15 residues. Preparation of the TCRbeta library involved a method that used unique molecular identifiers. TCRdb fed the PCR reads into MiXCR, producing one record per CDR3 protein. The sample shows around 480,000 distinct CDR3 sequences, about 33% of them seen only once. The origin of this receptor is a human donor who donated a stem cell graft to a child with aplastic anemia. The rearrangement joins TRBV5-1 to TRBJ1-1; D perhaps matches TRBD1 (5 bases). The sequencing used PBMCs from the stem cell graft donor, collected from the stem cell graft. CDR3: CASSLGGDLNTEAFF. As DNA, the CDR3 is TGCGCCAGCAGCTTGGGAGGGGACCTGAACACTGAAGCTTTCTTT.